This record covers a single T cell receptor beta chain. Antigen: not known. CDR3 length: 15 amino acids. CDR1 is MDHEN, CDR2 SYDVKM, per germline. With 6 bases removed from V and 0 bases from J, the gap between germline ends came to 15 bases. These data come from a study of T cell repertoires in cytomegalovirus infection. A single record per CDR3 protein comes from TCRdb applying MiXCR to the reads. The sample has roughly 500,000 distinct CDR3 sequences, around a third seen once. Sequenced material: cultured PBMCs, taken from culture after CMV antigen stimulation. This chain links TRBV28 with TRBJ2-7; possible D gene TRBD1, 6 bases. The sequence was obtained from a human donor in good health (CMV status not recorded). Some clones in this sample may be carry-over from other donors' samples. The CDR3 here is CASSPPGVSSYEQYF. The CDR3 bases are TGTGCCAGCAGCCCGCCAGGGGTTAGCTCCTACGAGCAGTACTTC.